The source of this TCR beta chain is a study of T cells after yellow fever vaccination. Study in general: Preparation of fractions with low cell numbers was performed using SMART-Seq v4 Ultra Low Input. Study findings and constraints: A limited proportion of clonotypes was detected within both the CD4 and CD8 compartments.

A remark on this clonotype: The antigen is not known.

Production of TCR cDNA was by 5'RACE template switching, which also added a universal primer site and UMIs. MiXCR was run by TCRdb on the 5' RACE reads, yielding one entry per CDR3 protein. The top ten hold about 16% of the sample, which has approximately 510,000 distinct CDR3 sequences, less than 25% seen once. The CDR3 is 14 amino acids. V was cut by 0 bases and J by 7 bases, with 10 bases left in between. The V gene's germline CDR1 is KGHDR and CDR2 SFDVKD. This chain joins TRBV24-1 and TRBJ2-3; D ambiguous. The sequences come from PBMCs, collected about 20 days after the first yellow fever vaccination. The sequence was obtained from a man aged 18-30 years who received the YFV17D yellow fever vaccine. In DNA, the CDR3 is TGTGCCACCAGTGATTTGTTCCGCCCCTATACGCAGTATTTT. Translating it yields CATSDLFRPYTQYF.